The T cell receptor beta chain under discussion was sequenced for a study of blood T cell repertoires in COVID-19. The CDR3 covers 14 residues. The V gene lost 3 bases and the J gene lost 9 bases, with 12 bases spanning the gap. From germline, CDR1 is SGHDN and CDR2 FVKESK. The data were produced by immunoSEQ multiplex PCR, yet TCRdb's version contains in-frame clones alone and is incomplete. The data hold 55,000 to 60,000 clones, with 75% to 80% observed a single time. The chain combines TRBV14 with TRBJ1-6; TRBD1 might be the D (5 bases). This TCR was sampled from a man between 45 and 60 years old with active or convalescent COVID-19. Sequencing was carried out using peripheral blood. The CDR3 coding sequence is TGTGCCAGCAGCCAGGGGGGTATGGGTTCACCCCTCCACTTT. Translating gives CASSQGGMGSPLHF.